These T cell receptor beta chains were read from a single sample in a study of blood T cell repertoires in COVID-19. The table came from immunoSEQ multiplex PCR; TCRdb's copy has only in-frame clones and leaves some out. This table has 100,000 to 150,000 clones, roughly 80% appearing once. The material sequenced was peripheral blood. All receptors derive from a man aged 45 to 65 with acute or convalescent COVID-19. Each CDR3 is given with its conserved first and last residue. A D gene is named only where the DNA matches it firmly. Clone sizes are given selectively: once, few, many, or a class where the clone is expanded.

.,TRBJ2-7,.,TRBV13,TGTGCCAGCAGCTTAAGTTTCCCCCGGGGGGCGCAGGGCTACGAGCAGTACTTC,CASSLSFPRGAQGYEQYF
TRBD2,TRBJ2-5,.,TRBV7-3,TGTGCCAGCAGCTTATCTCCTAGCGGGGGGACCCAGTACTTC,CASSLSPSGGTQYF
.,TRBJ2-7,.,TRBV5-1,TGCGCCAGCAGCTACCTACCCCCCCTAGCAGACACCTACGAGCAGTACTTC,CASSYLPPLADTYEQYF
TRBD1,TRBJ1-1,.,TRBV7-9,TGTGCCCTCGGGGGCGGGACAGGGTCAACTGAAGCTTTCTTT,CALGGGTGSTEAFF
TRBD2,TRBJ2-5,.,TRBV28,TGTGCCAGCAGTTTAAGGGAGGGTTTACAAGAGACCCAGTACTTC,CASSLREGLQETQYF
TRBD1,TRBJ2-5,.,TRBV24-1,TGTGCCACCAGTGAGCCCGGGACAGGGGTCCAAGAGACCCAGTACTTC,CATSEPGTGVQETQYF
.,TRBJ2-6,few,TRBV19,TGTGCCAGTAGTATATACAGCTCTGGGGCCAACGTCCTGACTTTC,CASSIYSSGANVLTF
.,TRBJ2-7,.,TRBV4-2,TGTGCCAGCAGCCAAGGGACGGTGGGGGGAACCTACGAGCAGTACTTC,CASSQGTVGGTYEQYF
.,TRBJ1-3,.,TRBV5-1,TGCGCCAGCAGCTTAGGGGCTTCTGGAAACACCATATATTTT,CASSLGASGNTIYF
.,TRBJ1-6,once,TRBV6-5,TGTGCCAGCAGCCCGACGGGGAGTTATTCACCCCTCCACTTT,CASSPTGSYSPLHF
TRBD2,TRBJ2-2,.,TRBV7-3,TGTGCCAGCAGCTTCGATCTAGCGGGAGCTACCGGGGAGCTGTTTTTT,CASSFDLAGATGELFF
TRBD2,TRBJ2-5,.,TRBV9,TGTGCCAGCAGCGTAGGAGGGCTAGCGGGGGTAGGAGAGACCCAGTACTTC,CASSVGGLAGVGETQYF
TRBD1,TRBJ2-1,.,TRBV2,TGTGCCAGCAGTCGGACAGGGAGAAATGAGCAGTTCTTC,CASSRTGRNEQFF
TRBD1,TRBJ1-1,once,TRBV5-5,TGTGCCAGCAGCAGGAGGACAGGGGAGGGCACTGAAGCTTTCTTT,CASSRRTGEGTEAFF
TRBD1,TRBJ2-2,.,TRBV11-2,TGTGCCAGCAGCTTAGACCCGGGACAGGGGGCGAACACCGGGGAGCTGTTTTTT,CASSLDPGQGANTGELFF